This T cell receptor beta chain was found in a study of CD8 T cells in Susac syndrome. Looking at the study overall: Among the Susac syndrome patients who underwent sequencing, about 6 had clinically active disease, while roughly 8 of them were in remission.

The germline V gene has CDR1 DFQATT and CDR2 SNEGSKA (reference sequence). CDR3 length: 19 amino acids. J gave up 9 bases and V 5 bases, and 25 bases lay outside the gene matches. Random-hexamer reverse transcription was applied to about 0.45 to 1 ug RNA. The amplification used immunoSEQ multiplex PCR on TCR beta CDR3; it spanned 54 Vbeta and 13 Jbeta. TCRdb used MiXCR to reprocess the immunoSEQ multiplex PCR reads, holding one entry per CDR3 protein. The sample yields some 240,000 distinct CDR3 sequences, about 96% seen once. The chain carries TRBV20-1 and TRBJ2-1, with 10 nucleotides matching TRBD2. This TCR came from a human donor with Susac syndrome. Sequencing was done on a sample of CD4+ T cells from PBMCs. In nucleotides, the CDR3 is TGCAGTGCTCAAGGACGACTAGGTGGAACTAGCGGGGCTACCTTTGAGCAGTTCTTC. Protein: CSAQGRLGGTSGATFEQFF.